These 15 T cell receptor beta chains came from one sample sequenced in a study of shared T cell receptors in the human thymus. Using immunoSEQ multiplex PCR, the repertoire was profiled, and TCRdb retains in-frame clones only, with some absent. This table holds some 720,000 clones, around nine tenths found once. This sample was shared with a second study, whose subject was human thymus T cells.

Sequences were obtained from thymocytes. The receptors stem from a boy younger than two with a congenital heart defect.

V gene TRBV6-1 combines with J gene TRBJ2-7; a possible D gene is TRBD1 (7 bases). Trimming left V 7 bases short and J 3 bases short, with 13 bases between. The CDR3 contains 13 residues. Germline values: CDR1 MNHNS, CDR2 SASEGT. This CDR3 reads CASKEGAHYEQYF. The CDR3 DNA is TGTGCCAGCAAGGAGGGGGCCCACTACGAGCAGTACTTC.

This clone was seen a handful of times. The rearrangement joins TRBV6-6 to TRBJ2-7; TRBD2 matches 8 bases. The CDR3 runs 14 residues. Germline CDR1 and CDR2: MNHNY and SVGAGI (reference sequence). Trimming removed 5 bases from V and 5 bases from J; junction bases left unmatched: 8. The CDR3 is CASSAPVREDEQYF. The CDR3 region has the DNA TGTGCCAGCAGTGCCCCCGTGCGGGAGGACGAGCAGTACTTC.

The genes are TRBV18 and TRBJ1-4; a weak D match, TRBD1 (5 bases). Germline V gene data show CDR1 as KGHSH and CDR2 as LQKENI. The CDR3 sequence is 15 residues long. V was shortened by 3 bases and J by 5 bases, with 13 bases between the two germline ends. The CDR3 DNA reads TGTGCCAGCTCACCCTACAGGACCGAAAATGAAAAACTGTTTTTT. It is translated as CASSPYRTENEKLFF. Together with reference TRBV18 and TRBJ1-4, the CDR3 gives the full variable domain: NAGVMQNPRHLVRRRGQEARLRCSPMKGHSHVYWYRQLPEEGLKFMVYLQKENIIDESGMPKERFSAEFPKEGPSILRIQQVVRGDSAAYFCASSPYRTENEKLFFGSGTQLSVL.

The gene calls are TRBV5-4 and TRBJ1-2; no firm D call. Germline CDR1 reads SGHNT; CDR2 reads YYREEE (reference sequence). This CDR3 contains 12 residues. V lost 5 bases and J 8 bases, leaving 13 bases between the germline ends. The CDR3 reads CASSIQLKGYTF. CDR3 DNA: TGTGCCAGCAGTATACAGCTGAAGGGCTACACCTTC.

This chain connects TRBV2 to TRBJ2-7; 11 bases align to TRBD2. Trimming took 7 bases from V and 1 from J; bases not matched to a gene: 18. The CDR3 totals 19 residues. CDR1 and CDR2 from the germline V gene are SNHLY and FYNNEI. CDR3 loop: CASTLKGGLADRGSYEQYF. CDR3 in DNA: TGTGCCAGCACCCTCAAGGGGGGACTAGCGGACCGAGGGTCCTACGAGCAGTACTTC. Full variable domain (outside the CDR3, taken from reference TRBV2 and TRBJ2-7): EPEVTQTPSHQVTQMGQEVILRCVPISNHLYFYWYRQILGQKVEFLVSFYNNEISEKSEIFDDQFSVERPDGSNFTLKIRSTKLEDSAMYFCASTLKGGLADRGSYEQYFGPGTRLTVT.

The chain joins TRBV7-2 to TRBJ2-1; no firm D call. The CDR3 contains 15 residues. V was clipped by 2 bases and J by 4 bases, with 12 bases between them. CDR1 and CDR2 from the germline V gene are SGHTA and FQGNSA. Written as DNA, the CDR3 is TGTGCCAGCAGCTTAAGAGAGGCTTCTTACAATGAGCAGTTCTTC. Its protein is CASSLREASYNEQFF.

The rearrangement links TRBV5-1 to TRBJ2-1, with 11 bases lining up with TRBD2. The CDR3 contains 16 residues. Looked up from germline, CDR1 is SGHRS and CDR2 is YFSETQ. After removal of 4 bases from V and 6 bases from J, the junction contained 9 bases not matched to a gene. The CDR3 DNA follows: TGCGCCAGCAGCACACCACTAGCGGGAGAGGGCAATGAGCAGTTCTTC. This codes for CASSTPLAGEGNEQFF.

CDR3 loop: CASSQKGDYEQYF. The CDR3 DNA follows: TGCGCCAGCAGCCAAAAAGGGGACTACGAGCAGTACTTC. This chain uses TRBV4-3 with TRBJ2-7, with a weak D call TRBD1 (5 bases). CDR3 length: 13 residues. V lost 2 bases and J 3 bases, leaving 8 bases between the germline ends. Germline values: CDR1 LGHNA, CDR2 YSLEER.

The CDR3 region is CASGLGQGLQSSYEQYF. The CDR3 nucleotides are TGTGCTAGTGGTTTGGGACAGGGACTTCAGAGCTCCTACGAGCAGTACTTC. The V gene is TRBV12-5, the J gene TRBJ2-7; TRBD1 might be the D (7 bases). The germline V gene has CDR1 LGHNT and CDR2 FRNRAP. V lost 1 base and J lost 0, with 16 bases in between. The CDR3 runs to 17 residues.

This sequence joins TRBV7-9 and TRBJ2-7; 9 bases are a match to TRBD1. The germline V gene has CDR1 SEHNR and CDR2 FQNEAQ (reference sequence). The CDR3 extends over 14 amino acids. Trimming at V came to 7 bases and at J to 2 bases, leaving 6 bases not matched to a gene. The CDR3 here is CASTGQGRAYEQYF. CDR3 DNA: TGTGCCAGCACGGGACAGGGTAGGGCCTACGAGCAGTACTTC.

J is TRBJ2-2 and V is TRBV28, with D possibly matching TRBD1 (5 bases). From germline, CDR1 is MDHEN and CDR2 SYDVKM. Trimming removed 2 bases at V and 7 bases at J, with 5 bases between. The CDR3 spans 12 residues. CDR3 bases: TGTGCCAGCAGTTTAAGGGGCGGGGAGCTGTTTTTT. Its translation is CASSLRGGELFF.

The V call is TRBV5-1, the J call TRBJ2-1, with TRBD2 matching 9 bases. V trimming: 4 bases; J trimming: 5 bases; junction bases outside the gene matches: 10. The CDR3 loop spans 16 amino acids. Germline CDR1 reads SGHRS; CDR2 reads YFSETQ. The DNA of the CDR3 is TGCGCCAGCAGCACCGGAAGCGGGAGGCTGGACAATGAGCAGTTCTTC. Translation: CASSTGSGRLDNEQFF.

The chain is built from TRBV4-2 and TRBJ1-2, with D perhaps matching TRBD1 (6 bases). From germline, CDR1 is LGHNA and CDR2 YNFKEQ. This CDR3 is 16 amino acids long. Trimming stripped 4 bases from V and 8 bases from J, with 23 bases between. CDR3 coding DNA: TGTGCCAGCAGCCCCCGTGGGGGGGCGACTATTAGAGGCTACACCTTC. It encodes CASSPRGGATIRGYTF.

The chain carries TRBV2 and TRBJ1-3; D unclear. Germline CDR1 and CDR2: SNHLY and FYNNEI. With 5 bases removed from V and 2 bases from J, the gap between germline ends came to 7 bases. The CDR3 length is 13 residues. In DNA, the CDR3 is TGTGCCAGCAGTCCCCGGGCTGGAAACACCATATATTTT. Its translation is CASSPRAGNTIYF.

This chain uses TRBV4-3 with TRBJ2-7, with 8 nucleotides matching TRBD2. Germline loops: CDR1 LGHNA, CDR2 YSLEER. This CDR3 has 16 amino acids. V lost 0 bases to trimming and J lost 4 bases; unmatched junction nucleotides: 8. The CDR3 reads CASSQDLTSARYEQYF. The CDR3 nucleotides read TGCGCCAGCAGCCAAGATCTGACTAGCGCGCGATACGAGCAGTACTTC.